These 23 T cell receptor beta chains were sequenced from one sample in a study of T cell repertoires in cytomegalovirus infection. TCRdb called the reads again in MiXCR, with one record for every CDR3 protein. The data show 250,000 to 300,000 distinct CDR3 sequences, with 20% to 30% seen just once and around 14% held by the top ten. The sample comprised PBMCs. These receptors originate from a human donor in good health (CMV status not recorded). Some clones in this sample may be carry-over from other donors' samples.

CDR3 DNA sequence: TGTGCCAGCAGTTCCCGTTGGACAGGCGTTGAAAAACTGTTTTTT. This encodes CASSSRWTGVEKLFF. The rearrangement links TRBV28 to TRBJ1-4; 7 nucleotides align to TRBD1. Germline CDR1 is MDHEN and CDR2 is SYDVKM. V trimming: 4 bases; J trimming: 7 bases; junction bases outside the gene matches: 9. This CDR3 comprises 15 residues.

At least ten counts were recorded for this clonotype. This CDR3 reads CASSLTGYEEETQYF. The CDR3, as DNA: TGTGCCAGCAGCTTAACAGGGTATGAAGAAGAGACCCAGTACTTC. The chain joins TRBV7-2 to TRBJ2-5, with a weak D call TRBD1 (6 bases). V shed 2 bases and J shed 3 bases, with 13 bases lying between them. CDR3 length: 15 residues. Germline V gives CDR1 SGHTA, CDR2 FQGNSA.

Comment on this clonotype: A much larger clone lies a single base off, so this may be a read error. V usage is TRBV7-2 and J usage is TRBJ2-5, with D possibly being TRBD2 (6 bases). Trimming left V 11 bases short and J 10 bases short, with 38 bases between. CDR1 and CDR2 (germline): SGHTA, FQGNSA. The CDR3 length is 18 residues. CDR3 bases: TGTGCCTGCCTGGAGGAGGGTTCCCCTAGCTGGGCCCCGAGGGTCCAGTACTTC. It specifies CACLEEGSPSWAPRVQYF.

This clonotype came up a few times. The rearrangement uses TRBV7-3 and TRBJ2-7, with 9 bases matching TRBD1. This CDR3 has 15 amino acids. V trimming: 1 base; J trimming: 7 bases; junction bases outside the gene matches: 8. CDR1 is SGHTA, CDR2 FQGTGA, per germline. CDR3 DNA sequence: TGTGCCAGCAGCTTAAAGGGGGACAGGGTGTGGGAGCAGTACTTC. Translation: CASSLKGDRVWEQYF.

There are many counts of this clonotype. The rearrangement uses TRBV7-2 and TRBJ2-5; D might be TRBD2 (6 bases). Trimming stripped 6 bases from V and 4 bases from J, with 24 bases between. The CDR3 spans 17 residues. In germline, CDR1 is SGHTA, CDR2 FQGNSA. CDR3 in amino acids: CASSTRDSPIQLETQYF. CDR3 DNA sequence: TGTGCCAGCAGTACCCGGGACTCGCCGATTCAATTAGAGACCCAGTACTTC.

There are a few counts of this clonotype. This chain uses TRBV18 with TRBJ2-1; D uncertain. CDR3 size: 13 residues. Germline V gives CDR1 KGHSH, CDR2 LQKENI. V was trimmed by 7 bases and J by 0 bases, leaving 7 bases between them. The CDR3 bases are TGTGCCAGCTTGGGCAGCTCCTACAATGAGCAGTTCTTC. Protein product: CASLGSSYNEQFF.

This clonotype showed up many times. The chain carries TRBV7-2 and TRBJ2-2, with TRBD2 identical over 9 bases. CDR3 length: 13 amino acids. The V and J ends lost 5 bases and 7 bases, in that order; junction bases with no gene match: 2. Per the germline V gene, CDR1 is SGHTA and CDR2 is FQGNSA. CDR3 nucleotides: TGTGCCAGCAGCATACTAGCGGGCGGGGAGCTGTTTTTT. This codes for CASSILAGGELFF. The full variable domain, with the rest looked up from reference TRBV7-2 and TRBJ2-2, is GAGVSQSPSNKVTEKGKDVELRCDPISGHTALYWYRQSLGQGLEFLIYFQGNSAPDKSGLPSDRFSAERTGGSVSTLTIQRTQQEDSAVYLCASSILAGGELFFGEGSRLTVL.

In its sample, this clonotype was seen a few times. The chain uses TRBV27 and TRBJ2-1, with no clear D. Germline V gene lookup returns CDR1 MNHEY and CDR2 SMNVEV (reference sequence). The ends were cut back, 5 bases at V and 5 bases at J, with 7 bases in the middle. The CDR3 length is 12 residues. This chain's CDR3 is CASSLGHNEQFF. CDR3 coding DNA: TGTGCCAGCAGTCTAGGGCACAATGAGCAGTTCTTC.

J is TRBJ1-4 and V is TRBV28, with D maybe TRBD1 (5 bases). Germline V gives CDR1 MDHEN, CDR2 SYDVKM. Trimming left V 7 bases short and J 6 bases short, with 9 bases between. The length of the CDR3 is 12 residues. This CDR3 reads CASIGTYEKLFF. The CDR3 DNA sequence: TGTGCCAGCATCGGGACCTATGAAAAACTGTTTTTT.

This clonotype was counted at least ten times. This chain uses TRBV12-3 or TRBV12-4 with TRBJ2-3, with 12 bases identical to TRBD1. V gave up 5 bases and J gave up 4 bases; unmatched junction bases: 7. CDR3 length: 16 residues. As DNA, the CDR3 is TGTGCCAGCAGTCCCCTGGGACAGGGGGCCTCAGATACGCAGTATTTT. Amino acids: CASSPLGQGASDTQYF.

This clonotype was observed many times. This chain uses TRBV30 with TRBJ2-7; D gene unclear. The CDR3 is made up of 13 amino acids. The V and J ends lost 1 base and 9 bases respectively, with 16 bases between them. The germline V gene has CDR1 GTSNPN and CDR2 SVGIG (reference sequence). CDR3 coding DNA: TGTGCCTGGAGTGGGCCATGGGATGAGGCGCAGTACTTC. Translated, it gives CAWSGPWDEAQYF.

This clonotype has ten or more counts. CDR3 residues: CASSYTGTSNTGELFF. The CDR3 DNA reads TGTGCCAGCAGCTACACCGGGACTAGCAACACCGGGGAGCTGTTTTTT. The V call is TRBV7-2, the J call TRBJ2-2; 9 nucleotides line up with TRBD2. Unmatched junction bases numbered 5, after V lost 4 bases and J lost 2 bases. The germline V gene encodes CDR1 SGHTA and CDR2 FQGNSA. The CDR3 sequence is 16 residues long.

In DNA, the CDR3 is TGCAGTGCTACAAGGACAGGGGGCACTGAAGCTTTCTTT. It yields the protein CSATRTGGTEAFF. This chain uses TRBV20-1 with TRBJ1-1; 10 nucleotides agree with TRBD1. The CDR3 sequence is 13 residues long. Germline assignment: CDR1 DFQATT and CDR2 SNEGSKA (reference sequence). Losses at the gene ends were 4 bases for V and 4 bases for J; bases not matched to a gene: 3.

The chain couples TRBV6-2 or TRBV6-3 to TRBJ2-7, with 7 bases fitting TRBD2. Germline V gene lookup returns CDR1 MNHEY and CDR2 SVGEGT. The CDR3 consists of 14 residues. V was pared by 1 base and J by 3 bases, with 3 bases of the junction left unmatched. The CDR3 nucleotides read TGTGCCAGCAGTTACTTTGGCGGGAGCTACGAGCAGTACTTC. This codes for CASSYFGGSYEQYF.

This chain links TRBV18 with TRBJ2-2, with D maybe TRBD2 (6 bases). Between the trimmed V and J ends, which lost 5 bases and 7 bases, there was a span of 17 bases. Germline CDR1 is KGHSH and CDR2 is LQKENI. This CDR3 is 15 amino acids long. The CDR3 bases are TGTGCCAGCTCAATCGGGACTCCCGGGGACGGGGAGCTGTTTTTT. Its protein product is CASSIGTPGDGELFF.

This rearrangement joins TRBV7-2 to TRBJ2-5; 7 nucleotides line up with TRBD2. V dropped 5 bases and J dropped 1; count of bases not matched to a gene: 10. There are 16 residues in the CDR3. The germline V gene encodes CDR1 SGHTA and CDR2 FQGNSA. The CDR3, as DNA: TGTGCCAGCAGCGTCCCCGTGGGGGGGGGCCAAGAGACCCAGTACTTC. Translating gives CASSVPVGGGQETQYF.

This chain connects TRBV19 to TRBJ2-7; the D gene is possibly TRBD1 (5 bases). Trimming pared 4 bases from V and 1 base from J, leaving 14 bases between. Germline CDR1 reads LNHDA; CDR2 reads SQIVND (reference sequence). The CDR3 sequence is 15 residues long. The CDR3 spells CASSTGIGPSYEQYF. The CDR3 region has the DNA TGTGCCAGTAGTACAGGGATCGGGCCGTCCTACGAGCAGTACTTC.

The gene calls are TRBV6-1 and TRBJ2-2; D unresolved. CDR3 length equals 14 residues. With 6 bases removed from V and 4 bases from J, the gap between germline ends came to 12 bases. Germline V lookup: CDR1 MNHNS, CDR2 SASEGT. The CDR3 here is CASSYIGTTGELFF. DNA of the CDR3: TGTGCCAGCAGCTACATAGGAACCACCGGGGAGCTGTTTTTT.

The V gene is TRBV5-1, the J gene TRBJ2-1; no clear D. With 0 bases removed from V and 1 base from J, the gap between germline ends came to 8 bases. This CDR3 is 15 amino acids long. Germline lookup yields CDR1 SGHRS and CDR2 YFSETQ. The CDR3 reads CASSLARESYNEQFF. The CDR3 region has the DNA TGCGCCAGCAGCTTGGCAAGGGAATCCTACAATGAGCAGTTCTTC.

The V gene is TRBV24-1, the J gene TRBJ2-6; D gene ambiguous. The CDR3 is 15 residues long. The V gene's germline CDR1 is KGHDR and CDR2 SFDVKD. Trimming left V 4 bases short and J 0 bases short, with 6 bases between. The CDR3 sequence is CATSDSSSGANVLTF. CDR3 coding DNA: TGTGCCACCAGTGACTCCAGCTCTGGGGCCAACGTCCTGACTTTC.

In its sample, this clonotype was seen many times. V usage is TRBV20-1 and J usage is TRBJ1-6, with a possible D match to TRBD1 (6 bases). The CDR3 totals 14 residues. V lost 1 base and J 14 bases, leaving 18 bases between the germline ends. Per germline, CDR1 DFQATT and CDR2 SNEGSKA (reference sequence). CDR3 sequence (DNA): TGCAGTGCTAGAGGAGAACAGGGCAAGATCACCCTCCACTTT. Protein product: CSARGEQGKITLHF.

This sequence joins TRBV20-1 and TRBJ1-5, with unresolved D. The CDR3 covers 14 residues. CDR1 DFQATT and CDR2 SNEGSKA come from the germline V gene (reference sequence). V was shortened by 1 base and J by 7 bases, with 14 bases between the two germline ends. CDR3 nucleotides: TGCAGTGCTAGAGTCCCCGACGTCTGGCAGCCCCAGCATTTT. Its protein is CSARVPDVWQPQHF.

A few counts support this clonotype. The V and J genes are TRBV19 and TRBJ2-7; possible D gene TRBD2, 5 bases. The V and J ends lost 6 bases and 5 bases respectively, with 20 bases between them. From germline, CDR1 is LNHDA and CDR2 SQIVND (reference sequence). This CDR3 has 15 amino acids. In nucleotides, the CDR3 is TGTGCCAGTAGCAACGAAGCGGACCCCTTTAACGAGCAGTACTTC. Protein sequence: CASSNEADPFNEQYF.